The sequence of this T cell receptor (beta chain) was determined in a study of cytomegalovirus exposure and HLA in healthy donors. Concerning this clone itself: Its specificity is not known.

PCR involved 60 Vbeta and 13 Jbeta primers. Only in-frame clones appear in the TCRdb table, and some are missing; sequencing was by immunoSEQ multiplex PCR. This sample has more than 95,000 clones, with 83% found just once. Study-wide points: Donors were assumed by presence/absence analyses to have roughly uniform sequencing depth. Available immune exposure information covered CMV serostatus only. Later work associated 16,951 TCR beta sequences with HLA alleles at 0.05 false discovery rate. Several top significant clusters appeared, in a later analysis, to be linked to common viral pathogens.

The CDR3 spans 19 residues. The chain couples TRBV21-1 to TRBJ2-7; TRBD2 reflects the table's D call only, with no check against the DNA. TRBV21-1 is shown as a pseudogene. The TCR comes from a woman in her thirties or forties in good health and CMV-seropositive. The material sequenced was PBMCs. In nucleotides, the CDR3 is TGTGCCAGCAGCATGTCGGGACTAGCGGGATCCCCAGGTAACTACGAGCAGTACTTC. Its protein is CASSMSGLAGSPGNYEQYF.